This entry describes one T cell receptor (beta chain). Its antigen is still unknown. The PCR was carried out with 60 Vbeta primers and 13 Jbeta primers. Clones were read by immunoSEQ multiplex PCR, and TCRdb kept only the in-frame ones, dropping some. The sample has around 130,000 clones; more than 80% are singletons. The trim removed 3 bases at V and 6 bases at J, leaving 14 bases unmatched. The V gene's germline CDR1 is SGHTA and CDR2 FQGNSA. CDR3 length: 17 amino acids. The sample belongs to a study of cytomegalovirus exposure and HLA in healthy donors. At the level of the study: From about 179 million T cells, an earlier analysis saw 100 million to 140 million unique TCR beta sequences.

Healthy bone marrow donors made up the cohort. The study's findings and limits: Rare TCR sequences predominated, though certain public TCRs were found in many donors.

This clonotype was obtained from a man aged 40-50 years in good health and CMV-seronegative. The chain joins TRBV7-2 to TRBJ1-5; 7 nucleotides agree with TRBD1. Sequencing used PBMCs. The CDR3 reads CASSFPPGQVGGQPQHF. DNA of the CDR3: TGTGCCAGCAGCTTTCCCCCTGGACAGGTAGGTGGTCAGCCCCAGCATTTT.